A selection of T cell receptor beta chains follows, all from one sample in a study of blood T cell repertoires in COVID-19. Data came from immunoSEQ multiplex PCR; TCRdb stores just in-frame clones and leaves some out. The repertoire holds roughly 400,000 clones, with 91% as singletons. The sequenced material came from PBMCs or T cells enriched from blood (not recorded which). The receptors here all came from a woman aged 35 to 49 who had been exposed to COVID-19. CDR3s include the opening cysteine and the closing phenylalanine or tryptophan. The D gene is left open where the match is weak. Rows give clone size only sometimes, using once, few, many, or a class for an expanded clone.

size,D,J,V,CDR3,DNA
-,-,TRBJ2-7,TRBV30,CAWRPRGAHEQYF,TGTGCCTGGAGACCCAGGGGAGCCCACGAGCAGTACTTC
-,-,TRBJ1-1,TRBV2,CASSERGNTEAFF,TGTGCCAGCAGTGAAAGGGGGAACACTGAAGCTTTCTTT
-,TRBD1,TRBJ1-6,TRBV5-1,CASSPSTGDELRSPLHF,TGCGCCAGCAGCCCCTCGACAGGGGATGAGTTGAGGTCACCCCTCCACTTT
-,-,TRBJ1-1,TRBV7-2,CASSPRAGAKNTEAFF,TGTGCCAGCAGCCCCCGGGCAGGGGCGAAGAACACTGAAGCTTTCTTT
-,TRBD1,TRBJ1-2,TRBV4-3,CASSQEGRGFGYTF,TGCGCCAGCAGCCAAGAGGGCAGGGGGTTCGGCTACACCTTC
-,-,TRBJ2-2,TRBV4-3,CASSQDGGGPNTGELFF,TGCGCCAGCAGCCAAGATGGGGGGGGGCCGAACACCGGGGAGCTGTTTTTT
-,TRBD1,TRBJ1-2,TRBV9,CASSIGQGYGYTF,TGTGCCAGCAGCATCGGACAGGGCTATGGCTACACCTTC
-,-,TRBJ1-1,TRBV5-5,CASSAIKTTGNTEAFF,TGTGCCAGCAGCGCGATAAAGACCACAGGGAACACTGAAGCTTTCTTT
-,-,TRBJ1-1,TRBV19,CASSMRGGEAFF,TGTGCCAGTAGTATGCGGGGGGGTGAAGCTTTCTTT
-,-,TRBJ2-3,TRBV9,CASSVGKRANTDTQYF,TGTGCCAGCAGCGTAGGAAAGCGGGCAAACACAGATACGCAGTATTTT
-,-,TRBJ2-1,TRBV6-5,CASRAEMEFF,TGTGCCAGCAGAGCGGAGATGGAGTTCTTC
-,-,TRBJ1-5,TRBV9,CASSADQGPNQPQHF,TGTGCCAGCAGCGCCGATCAGGGGCCTAATCAGCCCCAGCATTTT
once,-,TRBJ1-2,TRBV6-5,CASSATQGHTGGYTF,TGTGCCAGCAGCGCGACTCAGGGGCATACCGGTGGCTACACCTTC
-,-,TRBJ1-1,TRBV29-1,CSVALGGSGNTEAFF,TGCAGCGTTGCTTTAGGGGGTAGTGGGAACACTGAAGCTTTCTTT
-,TRBD1,TRBJ1-1,TRBV10-3,CATRQGGTEAFF,TGTGCCACCCGACAGGGGGGCACTGAAGCTTTCTTT
-,-,TRBJ2-7,TRBV5-1,CASSFELHKSYEQYF,TGCGCCAGCAGCTTCGAGCTCCATAAATCCTACGAGCAGTACTTC
-,-,TRBJ1-1,TRBV4-1,CASSQDPGRAASTEAFF,TGCGCCAGCAGCCAAGATCCCGGGCGGGCAGCCAGCACTGAAGCTTTCTTT
once,TRBD1,TRBJ1-1,TRBV18,CASSPSSRGLDTEAFF,TGTGCCAGCTCACCAAGCTCAAGGGGGCTGGATACTGAAGCTTTCTTT
-,TRBD1,TRBJ2-7,TRBV24-1,CATSDRTGGYEQYF,TGTGCCACCAGTGACCGGACAGGGGGTTACGAGCAGTACTTC
once,TRBD1,TRBJ1-1,TRBV9,CASSVGAQGVGTEAFF,TGTGCCAGCAGCGTAGGGGCCCAGGGGGTGGGCACTGAAGCTTTCTTT
once,TRBD1,TRBJ2-5,TRBV5-1,CASSEGQGAQETQYF,TGCGCCAGCAGCGAGGGACAGGGGGCACAAGAGACCCAGTACTTC
-,-,TRBJ1-5,TRBV19,CASSIAREGQPQHF,TGTGCCAGTAGTATCGCCAGGGAAGGACAGCCCCAGCATTTT